This T cell receptor (beta chain) comes out of a study of response to subunit inactivated influenza vaccine (dated by TCRdb to 2016 to 2019). Regarding the complete study: To follow how T cells responded to a trivalent subunit inactivated influenza vaccine, the researchers relied on deep quantitative profiling of the T cell receptor repertoire.

Ends trimmed: V by 6 bases, J by 5 bases; bases unmatched to a gene: 4. Sequences MNHNS (CDR1) and SASEGT (CDR2) are obtained from the germline V gene. The CDR3 sequence holds 13 residues, the cysteine and phenylalanine included. The only DNA kept is the CDR3, 39 bases in frame from the first base. The research as a whole found: According to the authors, only a limited number of new T cells may be recruited by each seasonal influenza vaccination.

Library preparation used RT-PCR. Instrument used: Illumina HiSeq 2500. TCRdb took the public reads, trimmed them with fastp at Q25, ran MiXCR for clone calling and kept in-frame beta chains. Each CDR3 protein gets just one entry, which takes the most common genes and DNA from the rows behind it. The sample has about 540,000 distinct CDR3 sequences on record, 14% of them singletons. The ten biggest clones cover around 10% of the sample. This clonotype was counted between two and nine times. Its target antigen remains unknown. Base qualities are missing; no much larger clone stands one base away. The material sequenced was PBMCs from blood, taken less than 13 days after vaccination. In this chain, TRBV6-1 is recombined with TRBJ2-5, with 9 bases aligning to TRBD1. The sequence was obtained from a man in his fifties or sixties who received an inactivated influenza vaccine. Donor details come from another sample of the same person, matched by shared clones. The DNA reads as follows: TGTGCCAGCAGAAGGACAGGGGAGGAGACCCAGTACTTC. Its coded protein is CASRRTGEETQYF.